The T cell receptor (beta chain) under discussion was sequenced for a study of neurological immune-mediated disorders. Points from the study as a whole: The study found the most TCR clonal expansion in HTLV-1-associated myelopathy and the least in multiple sclerosis, below healthy controls.

In this sample, this clonotype turned up a few times. Antigen unknown. CDR1 and CDR2 from the germline V gene are SGHTA and FQGNSA. There are 14 residues in the CDR3. Deletions cut 6 bases from V and 2 bases from J, with 14 bases between. One entry per CDR3 protein results from TCRdb running MiXCR on the 5' RACE reads. There are approximately 40,000 distinct CDR3 sequences in the sample; 3.8% occur only once, and roughly 2% lies in the top ten. This sequence was found in a man under 40 with multiple sclerosis. Sample: PBMCs. This chain uses TRBV7-2 with TRBJ2-7; unclear D gene. In DNA, the CDR3 is TGTGCCAGCAGTGCCCCTAGGATTCCCTACGAGCAGTACTTC. Translated, it gives CASSAPRIPYEQYF. The whole variable domain, remainder taken from reference TRBV7-2 and TRBJ2-7, is GAGVSQSPSNKVTEKGKDVELRCDPISGHTALYWYRQSLGQGLEFLIYFQGNSAPDKSGLPSDRFSAERTGGSVSTLTIQRTQQEDSAVYLCASSAPRIPYEQYFGPGTRLTVT.